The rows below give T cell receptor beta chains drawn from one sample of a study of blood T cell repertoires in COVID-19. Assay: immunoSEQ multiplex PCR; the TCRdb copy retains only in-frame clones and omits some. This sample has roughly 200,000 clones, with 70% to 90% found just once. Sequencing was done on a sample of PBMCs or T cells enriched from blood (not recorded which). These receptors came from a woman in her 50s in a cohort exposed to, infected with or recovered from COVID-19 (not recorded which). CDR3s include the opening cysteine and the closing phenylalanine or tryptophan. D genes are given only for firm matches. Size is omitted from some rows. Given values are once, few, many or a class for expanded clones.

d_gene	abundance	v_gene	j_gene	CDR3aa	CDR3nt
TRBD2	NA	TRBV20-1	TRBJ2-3	CSASLAGGLSTDTQYF	TGCAGTGCTAGTCTGGCGGGGGGGTTGAGCACAGATACGCAGTATTTT
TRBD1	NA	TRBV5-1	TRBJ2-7	CASSNGQGPYEQYF	TGCGCCAGCAGCAACGGACAGGGGCCCTACGAGCAGTACTTC
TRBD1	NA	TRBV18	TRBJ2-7	CASSHGTEYEQYF	TGTGCCAGCTCACATGGGACAGAGTACGAGCAGTACTTC
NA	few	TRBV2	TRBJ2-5	CASSEEAGSGETQYF	TGTGCCAGCAGTGAAGAGGCGGGGTCGGGGGAGACCCAGTACTTC
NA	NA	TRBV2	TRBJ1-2	CASRSLRENYGYTF	TGTGCCAGCAGGTCTCTAAGGGAGAACTATGGCTACACCTTC
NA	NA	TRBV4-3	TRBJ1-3	CASSQDHGSSGNTIYF	TGCGCCAGCAGCCAAGATCATGGGAGCTCTGGAAACACCATATATTTT
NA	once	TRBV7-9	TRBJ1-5	CASSLGGGGGDQPQHF	TGTGCCAGCAGCTTAGGGGGCGGTGGTGGTGATCAGCCCCAGCATTTT
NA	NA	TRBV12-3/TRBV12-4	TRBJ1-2	CASSLGYLGYTF	TGTGCCAGCAGTTTGGGCTACTTAGGCTACACCTTC
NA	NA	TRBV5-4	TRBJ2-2	CASSLVQGNGELFF	TGTGCCAGCAGCTTGGTACAGGGCAACGGGGAGCTGTTTTTT
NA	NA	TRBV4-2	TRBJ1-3	CASSQASPLVWNTIYF	TGTGCCAGCAGCCAAGCGAGCCCCCTCGTCTGGAACACCATATATTTT
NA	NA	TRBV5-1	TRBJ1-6	CASSLVGGGGPGLSSPLHF	TGCGCCAGCAGCTTGGTAGGTGGCGGGGGTCCAGGGTTGAGTTCACCCCTCCACTTT
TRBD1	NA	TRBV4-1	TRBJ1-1	CASSPRDRGGRAFF	TGCGCCAGCAGCCCACGGGACAGGGGAGGTCGAGCTTTCTTT
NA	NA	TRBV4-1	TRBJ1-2	CASSQGQAFNYGYTF	TGCGCCAGCAGCCAAGGACAGGCGTTTAACTATGGCTACACCTTC
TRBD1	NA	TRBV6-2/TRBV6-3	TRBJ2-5	CASSYRTRTGGMETQYF	TGTGCCAGCAGTTACAGGACCCGGACAGGGGGTATGGAGACCCAGTACTTC
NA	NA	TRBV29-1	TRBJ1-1	CSVGGGMNTEAFF	TGCAGCGTTGGGGGGGGCATGAACACTGAAGCTTTCTTT
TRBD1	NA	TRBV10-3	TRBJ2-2	CAISPGTADTGELFF	TGTGCCATCAGTCCCGGGACAGCGGACACCGGGGAGCTGTTTTTT
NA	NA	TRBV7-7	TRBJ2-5	CASSSNPGGVGETQYF	TGTGCTAGCAGCTCTAATCCGGGCGGGGTCGGAGAGACCCAGTACTTC
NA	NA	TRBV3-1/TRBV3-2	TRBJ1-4	CASSLRSDEKLFF	TGTGCCAGCAGCCTCCGGTCCGATGAAAAACTGTTTTTT
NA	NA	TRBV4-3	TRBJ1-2	CASSQGLTALYGYTF	TGCGCCAGCAGCCAAGGGCTCACAGCTCTTTATGGCTACACCTTC
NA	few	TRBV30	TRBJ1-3	CAWSVLNSGNTIYF	TGTGCCTGGAGTGTACTGAACTCTGGAAACACCATATATTTT
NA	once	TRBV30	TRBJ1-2	CAWSGPGTSYGYTF	TGTGCCTGGAGTGGGCCCGGGACAAGCTATGGCTACACCTTC
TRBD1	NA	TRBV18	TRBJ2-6	CASSPPGQGILGANVLTF	TGTGCCAGCTCACCACCAGGACAGGGTATTCTTGGGGCCAACGTCCTGACTTTC
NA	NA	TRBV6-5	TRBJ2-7	CASSYSGGPDEQYF	TGTGCCAGCAGTTACTCGGGGGGGCCCGACGAGCAGTACTTC